This T cell receptor (beta chain) was sequenced during a study of T cells expressing NK-cell markers. Study-wide context: The authors sequenced eight donors, of whom seven were HCMV-seropositive and one was seronegative.

TCRdb re-called the 5' RACE reads; one entry per CDR3 protein, DNA not given. The sample has roughly 170,000 distinct CDR3 sequences. This CDR3 is 12 amino acids long. The germline CDR1 and CDR2 sequences are SGHTA and FQGNSA. This rearrangement joins TRBV7-2 to TRBJ2-3. What was sequenced was blood T cells: a sorted CD56 or NKG2C T cell subset, CD4+ or CD8+ T cells, or bulk PBMC T cells (not recorded which). The clonotype originates from a woman aged 18 to 75 in good health. The CDR3 reads CASSSHYDTQYF.